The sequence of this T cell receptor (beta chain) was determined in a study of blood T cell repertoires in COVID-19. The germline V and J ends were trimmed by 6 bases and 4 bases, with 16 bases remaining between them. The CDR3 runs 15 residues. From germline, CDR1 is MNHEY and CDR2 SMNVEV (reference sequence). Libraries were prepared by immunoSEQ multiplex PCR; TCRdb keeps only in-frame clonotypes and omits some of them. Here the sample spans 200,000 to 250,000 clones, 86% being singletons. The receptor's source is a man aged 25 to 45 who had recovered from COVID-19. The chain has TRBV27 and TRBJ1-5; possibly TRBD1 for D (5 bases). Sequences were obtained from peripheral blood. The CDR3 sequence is CASRKGNSNNQPQHF. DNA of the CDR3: TGTGCCAGCAGGAAGGGGAATTCGAATAATCAGCCCCAGCATTTT.